This TCR beta chain was identified in a study of graft-versus-host responses after intestinal transplantation. V gave up 5 bases and J gave up 6 bases, with 8 bases separating them. CDR3 length: 11 residues. Germline CDR1 and CDR2: PRHDT and FYEKMQ (reference sequence). Assay: immunoSEQ multiplex PCR; the TCRdb copy retains only in-frame clones and omits some. Of roughly 100,000 clones in the sample, 92% are singletons; the top ten hold 0.069%. Concerning this clone itself: Its target is not known.

The sequencing used unstimulated CD8+ T cells sorted from spleen or lymph node cells, collected before transplant. The source of this sequence is a human donor who was the organ donor for an intestinal transplant. The chain employs TRBV13 and TRBJ2-7; no clear D. This chain's CDR3 is CASSDSLEQYF. In DNA, the CDR3 is TGTGCCAGCAGCGACTCCCTCGAGCAGTACTTC.